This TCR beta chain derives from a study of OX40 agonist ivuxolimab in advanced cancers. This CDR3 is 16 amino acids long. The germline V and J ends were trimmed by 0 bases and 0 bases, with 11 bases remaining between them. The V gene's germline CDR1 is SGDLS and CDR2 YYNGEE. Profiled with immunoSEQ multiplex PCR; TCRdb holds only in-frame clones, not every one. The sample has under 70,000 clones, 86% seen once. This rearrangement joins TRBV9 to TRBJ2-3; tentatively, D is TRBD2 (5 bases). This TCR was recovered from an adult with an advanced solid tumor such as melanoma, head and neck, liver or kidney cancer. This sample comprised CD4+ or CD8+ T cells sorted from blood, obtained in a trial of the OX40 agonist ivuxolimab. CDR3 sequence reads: CASSVGSSLSTDTQYF. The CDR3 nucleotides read TGTGCCAGCAGCGTAGGGTCTAGCCTTAGCACAGATACGCAGTATTTT.